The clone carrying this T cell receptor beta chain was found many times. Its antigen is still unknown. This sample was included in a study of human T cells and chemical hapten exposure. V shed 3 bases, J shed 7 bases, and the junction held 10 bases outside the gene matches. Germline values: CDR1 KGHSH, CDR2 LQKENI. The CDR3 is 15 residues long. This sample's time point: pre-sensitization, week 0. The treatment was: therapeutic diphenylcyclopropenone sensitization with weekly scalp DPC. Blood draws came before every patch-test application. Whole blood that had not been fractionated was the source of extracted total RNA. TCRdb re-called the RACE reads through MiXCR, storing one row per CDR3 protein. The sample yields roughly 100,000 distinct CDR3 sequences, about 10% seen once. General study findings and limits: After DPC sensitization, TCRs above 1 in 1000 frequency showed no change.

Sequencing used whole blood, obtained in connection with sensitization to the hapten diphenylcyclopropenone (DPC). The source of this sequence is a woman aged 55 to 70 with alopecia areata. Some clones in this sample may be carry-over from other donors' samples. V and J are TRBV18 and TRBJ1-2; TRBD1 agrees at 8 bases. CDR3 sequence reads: CASSPGFGQGFGYTF. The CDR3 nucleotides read TGTGCCAGCTCACCTGGCTTCGGACAGGGCTTTGGCTACACCTTC. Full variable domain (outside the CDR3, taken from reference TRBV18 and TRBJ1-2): NAGVMQNPRHLVRRRGQEARLRCSPMKGHSHVYWYRQLPEEGLKFMVYLQKENIIDESGMPKERFSAEFPKEGPSILRIQQVVRGDSAAYFCASSPGFGQGFGYTFGSGTRLTVV.